This T cell receptor (beta chain) comes out of a study of blood T cell repertoires in COVID-19. Study details: PBMCs, B-cell-depleted T cells, or T cells provided the cDNA or gDNA that made up the material.

Participants came from under 30 US areas, aged roughly 18 to 89 years. Cohort assignment relied on participant-reported clinical history. This CDR3 region has 14 residues. Per germline, CDR1 MNHEY and CDR2 SMNVEV (reference sequence). Trimming cost V 10 bases and J 5 bases, with 20 bases left between them. As processed by the authors: Cell counts per sample came from amplifying reference gene primers. Clones were read by immunoSEQ multiplex PCR, and TCRdb kept only the in-frame ones, dropping some. That table gives V, J and clone size, and the DNA gave D and trimming. Of about 400,000 clones in the sample, 87% were seen once.

Sequencing was carried out using PBMCs or T cells enriched from blood (not recorded which). This chain links TRBV27 with TRBJ2-5, with D possibly matching TRBD2 (6 bases). This sequence originates from a woman aged 18-29 years with acute COVID-19. CDR3 residues: CATSIDIAGETQYF. In DNA, the CDR3 is TGTGCCACCTCCATCGACATTGCGGGGGAGACCCAGTACTTC.